The text below deals with one T cell receptor beta chain. This sample was taken from a study of shared clonotypes between healthy human individuals. The method was immunoSEQ multiplex PCR; TCRdb's version includes in-frame clones alone and lacks a portion of them. This repertoire shows approximately 2.3 million clones, approximately 95% found once; its top ten account for under 0.45%. This receptor was identified in a man aged 18 to 30 in good health. Some clones in this sample may be carry-over from other donors' samples. The specimen was naive CD4+ T cells from PBMCs. The subset here: CD45RA+ positively selected.

The CDR3 loop reads CAWRYTGELFF. CDR3 sequence (DNA): TGTGCCTGGAGGTACACCGGGGAGCTGTTTTTT. The genes are TRBV30 and TRBJ2-2; D not resolved. This CDR3 spans 11 amino acids. V was pared by 3 bases and J by 3 bases, with 2 bases between. Germline CDR1 and CDR2: GTSNPN and SVGIG (reference sequence).